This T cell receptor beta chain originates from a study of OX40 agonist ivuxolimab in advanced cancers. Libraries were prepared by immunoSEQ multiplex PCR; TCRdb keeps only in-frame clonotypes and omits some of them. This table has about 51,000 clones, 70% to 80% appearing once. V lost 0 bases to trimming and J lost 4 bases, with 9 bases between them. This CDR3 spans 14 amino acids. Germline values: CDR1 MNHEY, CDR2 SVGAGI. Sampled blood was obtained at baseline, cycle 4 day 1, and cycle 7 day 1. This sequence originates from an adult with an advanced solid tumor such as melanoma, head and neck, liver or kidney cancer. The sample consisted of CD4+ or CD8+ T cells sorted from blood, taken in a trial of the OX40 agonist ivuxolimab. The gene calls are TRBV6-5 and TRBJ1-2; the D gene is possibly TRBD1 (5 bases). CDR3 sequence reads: CASSYSGQTYGYTF. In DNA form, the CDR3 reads TGTGCCAGCAGTTACTCGGGGCAGACCTATGGCTACACCTTC.